This T cell receptor (beta chain) emerged from a study of blood T cell repertoires in COVID-19. Turning to the study itself: PBMCs, B-cell-depleted T cells, or T cells provided the cDNA or gDNA that made up the material.

Authors' processing steps: Amplification with reference gene primers provided the estimates of nucleated cell counts. Here immunoSEQ multiplex PCR was the method, and the copy in TCRdb shows in-frame clones only, minus some. V, J and clone size were drawn from that table, and D and trimming were deduced from the DNA. Counted here are 250,000 to 350,000 clones, about nine tenths occurring once; the ten biggest clones make up roughly 2.3%. The V gene's germline CDR1 is SGHRS and CDR2 YFSETQ. The CDR3 is 17 amino acids. The trim removed 1 base at V and 0 bases at J, leaving 5 bases unmatched. The sample was peripheral blood. The receptor was derived from a man between 18 and 29 years old with active or convalescent COVID-19. The rearrangement joins TRBV5-1 to TRBJ2-1; 9 bases agree with TRBD2. CDR3 residues: CASSLFISGSSYNEQFF. The DNA of the CDR3 is TGCGCCAGCAGCTTGTTTATTAGCGGGAGCTCCTACAATGAGCAGTTCTTC.